Many counts were recorded for the clone carrying this TCR beta chain. Antigen specificity is unknown. The data derive from a study of T cells in Graves' hyperthyroidism and ophthalmopathy. Background on the study: Sampling of peripheral blood happened at initial diagnosis, prior to any treatment. Whole-study results and caveats: Researchers report that a 13 V-J model separated ophthalmopathy from stable hyperthyroidism.

The cohort's ophthalmopathy patients, a group with duration under 3 months, had a Clinical Activity Score of at least 3 and a NOSPECS grade of at least 4. Diagnoses were made from clinical symptoms, serum measures (thyroxine and TRAb), thyroid ultrasound and orbital computed tomography. It was RNA transcripts that yielded the amplified TCR beta CDR3 regions. First-round RT-PCR with HTBI primers amplified the TCR CDR3 region. MiXCR was run by TCRdb on the multiplex PCR reads, yielding one entry per CDR3 protein. Of hundreds of thousands of distinct CDR3 sequences listed, about 15% are singletons. CDR3 size: 15 residues. Germline values: CDR1 SGHAT, CDR2 FQDESV (reference sequence). The ends lost 5 bases at V and 4 bases at J; junction bases unmatched: 9.

This TCR derives from a woman aged 40 to 50 with Graves' ophthalmopathy. Source material: blood. This sequence joins TRBV11-1 and TRBJ2-7; TRBD1 aligns across 9 bases. The CDR3 sequence: CASSPDRTGEYEQYF. As DNA, the CDR3 is TGTGCCAGCAGCCCCGATCGGACAGGGGAGTACGAGCAGTACTTC.